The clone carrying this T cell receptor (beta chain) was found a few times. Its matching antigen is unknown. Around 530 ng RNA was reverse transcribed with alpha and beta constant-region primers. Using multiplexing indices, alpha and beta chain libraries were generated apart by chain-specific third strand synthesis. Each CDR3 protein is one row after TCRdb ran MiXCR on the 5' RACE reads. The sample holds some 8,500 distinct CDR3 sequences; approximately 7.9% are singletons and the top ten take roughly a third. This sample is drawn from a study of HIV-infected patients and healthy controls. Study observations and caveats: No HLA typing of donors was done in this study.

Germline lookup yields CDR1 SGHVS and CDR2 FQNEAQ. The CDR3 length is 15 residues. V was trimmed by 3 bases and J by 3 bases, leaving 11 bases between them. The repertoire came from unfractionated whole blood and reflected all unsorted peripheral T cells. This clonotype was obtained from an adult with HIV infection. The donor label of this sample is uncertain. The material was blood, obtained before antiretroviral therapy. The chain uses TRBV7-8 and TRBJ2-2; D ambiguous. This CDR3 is CASSFGRIHTGELFF. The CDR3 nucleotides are TGTGCCAGCAGCTTTGGACGGATCCACACCGGGGAGCTGTTTTTT.